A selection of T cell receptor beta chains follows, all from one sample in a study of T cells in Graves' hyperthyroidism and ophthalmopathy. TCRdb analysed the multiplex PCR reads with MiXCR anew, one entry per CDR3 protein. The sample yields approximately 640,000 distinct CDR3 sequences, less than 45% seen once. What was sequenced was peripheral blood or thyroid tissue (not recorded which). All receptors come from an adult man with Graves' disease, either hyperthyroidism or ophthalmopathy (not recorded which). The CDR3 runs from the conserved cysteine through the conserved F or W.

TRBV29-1 CSLGSGPYGYTF
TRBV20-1 CSLASGLQETQYF
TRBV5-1 CASSLAASGNTIYF
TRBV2 CASSEGRSNQPLHF
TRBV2 CASSDLNNGYTF
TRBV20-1 CSVPGQMNTEAFF
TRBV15 CATSFLASSYNEQYF
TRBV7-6 CASSLSGGLGYEQYF
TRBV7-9 CASSLAAGRGPLHF
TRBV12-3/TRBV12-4 CASSESYGGALGYTF
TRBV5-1 CASSSDTGRGAEAFF
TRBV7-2 CASSLSGSRDSDYGYTF
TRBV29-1 CSVERQGGETQYF
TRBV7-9 CASSLAMGGMGPEAFF
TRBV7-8 CASSTRRDRANNEKLFF
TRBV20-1 CSATQDRGPFYEQYF
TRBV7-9 CTSSLGGGSTEAFF
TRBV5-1 CASSLSWTAGNTIYF
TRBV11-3 CASSLVKGGTEAFF
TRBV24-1 CATSAASGRQGETQYF
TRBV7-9 CASSVDRVGEETQYF
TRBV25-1 CASSYDPRDIMGNTEAFF
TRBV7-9 CASSFGVGNTIYF
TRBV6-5 CASSELGQGSDGYTF
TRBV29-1 CSVGPDSLSGNTIYF
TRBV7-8 CASSFMDSNSPLHF
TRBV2 CASNSDSGNTIYF
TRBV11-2 CASGHVDRVLGTEAFF
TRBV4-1 CASSSDRDLSEAFF
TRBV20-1 CSARRRTSGYEQYF
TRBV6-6 CAGSPGRPNTEAFF
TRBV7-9 CASSRGQGEQYF
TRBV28 CATHGQDGYTF
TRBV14 CASSQAGGRLNTEAFF
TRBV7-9 CASSNTGGGQETQYF
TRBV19 CASSTLAGARQPQHF
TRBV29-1 CSASSGGSADTQYF
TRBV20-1 CSAVSRVLDTEAFF
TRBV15 CATSRGSLAELYF
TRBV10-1 CASVHRRVENTEAFF
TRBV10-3 CAISDLGTVNTEAFF
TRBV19 CASSIVGVGGSQHF
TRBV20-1 CSARDGDVTGELFF
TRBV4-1 CASSQVPGNEQETQYF
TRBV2 CASSSGQGGQGTQHF
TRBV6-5 CACRAGGLAHGYTF
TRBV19 CASSIAGDINYEQYF
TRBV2 CASSWTEDSSYEQYF
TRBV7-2 CASSLVGGETQYF
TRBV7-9 CASILGQGAYEQYF
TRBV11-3 CASREGNTEAFF
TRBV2 CASKASIYTF
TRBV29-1 CSSRPGTGYEQYF